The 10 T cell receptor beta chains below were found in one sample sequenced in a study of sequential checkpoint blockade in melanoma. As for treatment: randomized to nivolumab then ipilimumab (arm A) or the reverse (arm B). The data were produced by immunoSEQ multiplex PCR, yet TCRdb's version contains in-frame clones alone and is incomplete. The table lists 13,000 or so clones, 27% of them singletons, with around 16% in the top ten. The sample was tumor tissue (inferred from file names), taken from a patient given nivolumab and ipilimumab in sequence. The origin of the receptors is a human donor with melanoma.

The CDR3 DNA sequence: TGCGCCAGCAGTCAAGCGGACCGACGAGACGACTACGAGCAGTACTTC. Its protein product is CASSQADRRDDYEQYF. V usage is TRBV23-1 and J usage is TRBJ2-7; D uncertain. TRBV23-1 is designated an ORF whose function remains uncertain. This CDR3 spans 16 amino acids. The germline V and J ends were trimmed by 2 bases and 3 bases, with 17 bases remaining between them.

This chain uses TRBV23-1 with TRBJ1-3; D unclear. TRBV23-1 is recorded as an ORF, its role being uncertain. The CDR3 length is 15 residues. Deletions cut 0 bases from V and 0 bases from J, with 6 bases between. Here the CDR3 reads CASSQSLLSGNTIYF. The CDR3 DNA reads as TGCGCCAGCAGTCAATCGCTCCTCTCTGGAAACACCATATATTTT.

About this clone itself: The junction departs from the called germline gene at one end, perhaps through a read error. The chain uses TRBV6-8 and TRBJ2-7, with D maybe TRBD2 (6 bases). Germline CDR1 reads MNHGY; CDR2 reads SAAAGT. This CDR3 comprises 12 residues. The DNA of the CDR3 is TGTGCCAGCAGGGAGACGGGACTCCCTTCTAACTTC. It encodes CASRETGLPSNF.

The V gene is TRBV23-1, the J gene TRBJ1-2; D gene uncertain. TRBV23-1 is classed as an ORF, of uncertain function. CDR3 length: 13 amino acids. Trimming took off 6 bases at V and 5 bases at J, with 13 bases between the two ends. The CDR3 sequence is CASSLAPSYGYTF. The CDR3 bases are TGCGCCAGCAGCTTAGCCCCCAGTTATGGCTACACCTTC.

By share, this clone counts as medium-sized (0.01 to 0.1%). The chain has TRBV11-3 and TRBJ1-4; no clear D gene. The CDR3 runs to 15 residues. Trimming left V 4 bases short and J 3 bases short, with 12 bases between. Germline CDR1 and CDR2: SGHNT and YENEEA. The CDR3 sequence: CASSSKFSANEKLFF. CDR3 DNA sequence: TGTGCCAGCAGCTCAAAATTCTCCGCTAATGAAAAACTGTTTTTT.

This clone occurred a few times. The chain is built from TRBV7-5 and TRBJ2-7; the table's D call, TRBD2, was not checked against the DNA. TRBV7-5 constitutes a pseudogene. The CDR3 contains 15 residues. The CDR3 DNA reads TGTGCCAGCAGCTCGGGGCGGGACGGATCCTACGAGCAGTACTTC. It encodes CASSSGRDGSYEQYF.

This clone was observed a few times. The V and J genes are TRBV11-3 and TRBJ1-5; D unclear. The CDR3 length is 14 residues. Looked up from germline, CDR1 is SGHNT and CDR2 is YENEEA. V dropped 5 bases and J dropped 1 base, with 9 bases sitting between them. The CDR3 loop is CASSDGGSNQPQHF. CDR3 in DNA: TGTGCCAGCAGCGATGGAGGGAGCAATCAGCCCCAGCATTTT.

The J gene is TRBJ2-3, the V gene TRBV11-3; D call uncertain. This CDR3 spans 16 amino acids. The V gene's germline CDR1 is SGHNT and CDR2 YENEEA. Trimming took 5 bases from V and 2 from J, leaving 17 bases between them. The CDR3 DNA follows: TGTGCCAGCAGCATTAATCAGAATCCCATCACAGATACGCAGTATTTT. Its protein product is CASSINQNPITDTQYF.

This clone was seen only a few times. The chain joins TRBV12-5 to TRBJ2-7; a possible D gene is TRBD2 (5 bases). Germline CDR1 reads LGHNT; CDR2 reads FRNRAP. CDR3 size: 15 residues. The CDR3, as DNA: TGTGCCAGCAACGAATCCCCGCGAGCGGCCTACGAGCAGTACTTC. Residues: CASNESPRAAYEQYF.

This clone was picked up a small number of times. The CDR3 DNA sequence: TGTGCCAGCAGCGGTTATGGAAGGGATTTCGGGGAGCTGTTTTTT. Translated, it gives CASSGYGRDFGELFF. The rearrangement links TRBV9 to TRBJ2-2; D call uncertain. The CDR3 is 15 residues long. Germline CDR1 is SGDLS and CDR2 is YYNGEE. The ends were cut back, 3 bases at V and 7 bases at J, with 16 bases in the middle.